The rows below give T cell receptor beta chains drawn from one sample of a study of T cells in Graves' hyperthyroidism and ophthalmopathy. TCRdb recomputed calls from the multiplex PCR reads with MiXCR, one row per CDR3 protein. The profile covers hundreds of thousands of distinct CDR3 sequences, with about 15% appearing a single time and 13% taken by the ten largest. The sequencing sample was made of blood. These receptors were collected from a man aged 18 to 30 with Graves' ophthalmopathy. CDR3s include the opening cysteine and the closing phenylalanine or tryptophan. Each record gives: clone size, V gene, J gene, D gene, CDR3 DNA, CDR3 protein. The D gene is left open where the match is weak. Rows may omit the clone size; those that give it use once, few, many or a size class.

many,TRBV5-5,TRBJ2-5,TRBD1,TGTGCCAGCAGCACCGGACAGGGGTGGTACCAAGAGACCCAGTACTTC,CASSTGQGWYQETQYF
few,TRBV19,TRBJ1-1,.,TGTGCCAGTTGTTACCCGAACACTGAAGCTTTCTTT,CASCYPNTEAFF
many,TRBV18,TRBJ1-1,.,TGTGCCAGCTCACCTCAAGAGGACACTGAAGCTTTCTTT,CASSPQEDTEAFF
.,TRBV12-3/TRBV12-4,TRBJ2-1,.,TGTGCCAGCAGGCCGAGCTCCTACAATGAGCAGTTCTTC,CASRPSSYNEQFF
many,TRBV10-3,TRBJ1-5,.,TGTGCCATCAGTGCCGAACTGGATTCCAGCAATCAGCCCCAGCATTTT,CAISAELDSSNQPQHF
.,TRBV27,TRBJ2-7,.,TGTGCCAGCAGTTTATTGGGGACCTCCTACGAGCAGTACTTC,CASSLLGTSYEQYF
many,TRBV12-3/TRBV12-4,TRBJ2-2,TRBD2,TGTGCCAGCAGTTCCAGGGACTACGGGTACGGGGAGCTGTTTTTT,CASSSRDYGYGELFF
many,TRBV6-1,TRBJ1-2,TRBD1,TGTGCCAGCAGTGAACTGAGCGACAGGGGGAAAGGCTACACCTTC,CASSELSDRGKGYTF
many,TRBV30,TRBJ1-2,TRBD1,TGTGCCTGGGACAGGGTTGAGTATGGCTACACCTTC,CAWDRVEYGYTF
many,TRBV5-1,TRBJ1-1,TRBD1,TGCGCCAGCAGTTACGGACAGGGGAACACTGAAGCTTTCTTT,CASSYGQGNTEAFF
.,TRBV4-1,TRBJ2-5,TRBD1,TGCGCCAGCAGCCAAGGAGGACAGGGGGTTTTTCAGACCCAGTACTTC,CASSQGGQGVFQTQYF
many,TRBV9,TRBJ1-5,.,TGTGCCAGCAGCGTAGCAGAGGACAATCAGCCCCAGCATTTT,CASSVAEDNQPQHF
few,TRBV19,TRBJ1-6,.,TGTGCCAGTAGTAGAGGTTGGGGGGGGGATTCACCCCTCCACTTT,CASSRGWGGDSPLHF
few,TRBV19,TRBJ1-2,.,TGTGCCACCTCCGGGCGGGGCTATGGCTACACCTTC,CATSGRGYGYTF
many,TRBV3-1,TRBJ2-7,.,TGTGCCAGCAGCCAAGAGGCCATCTCCTACGAGCAGTACTTC,CASSQEAISYEQYF
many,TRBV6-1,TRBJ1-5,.,TGTGCCAGCAGCCCCGATCACAATCAGCCCCAGCATTTT,CASSPDHNQPQHF
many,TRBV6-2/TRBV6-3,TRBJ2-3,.,TGTGCCAGCAGTGGTTCAGATACGCAGTATTTT,CASSGSDTQYF
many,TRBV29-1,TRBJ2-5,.,TGCAGCGGGATGGACGGATTCCTCCAAGAGACCCAGTACTTC,CSGMDGFLQETQYF
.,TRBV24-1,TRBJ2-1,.,TGTGCCACCAACGTCAATGAGCAGTTCTTC,CATNVNEQFF
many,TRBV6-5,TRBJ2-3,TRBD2,TGTGCCAGCAGTTACACCTCCCCCGGACTAGCGGGGGGCCCAGATACGCAGTATTTT,CASSYTSPGLAGGPDTQYF
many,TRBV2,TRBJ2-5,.,TGTGCCAGCAGACAGGCCGCGCAAGAGACCCAGTACTTC,CASRQAAQETQYF
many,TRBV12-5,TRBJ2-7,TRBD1,TGTGCTAGTGGTGGTTGGACAGGGACCTTCTACGAGCAGTACTTC,CASGGWTGTFYEQYF
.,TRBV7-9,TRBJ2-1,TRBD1,TGTGCCAGCAGCTTAGGCGACAGGGGCTCCTACAATGAGCAGTTCTTC,CASSLGDRGSYNEQFF
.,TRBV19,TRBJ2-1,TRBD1,TGTGCCAGTAGTACCCCGGGACAGGGTATAAATGAGCAGTTCTTC,CASSTPGQGINEQFF
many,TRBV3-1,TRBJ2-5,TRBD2,TGTGCCAGCAGCCAGGCTAGCGGGAACCAAGAGACCCAGTACTTC,CASSQASGNQETQYF